The 21 T cell receptor beta chains below were found in one sample sequenced in a study of OX40 agonist ivuxolimab in advanced cancers. Using immunoSEQ multiplex PCR, the repertoire was profiled, and TCRdb retains in-frame clones only, with some absent. The sample consists of fewer than 75,000 clones, 80% to 90% of them appearing once. Material: CD4+ or CD8+ T cells sorted from blood, obtained in a trial of the OX40 agonist ivuxolimab. The receptor source for this set is an adult with an advanced solid tumor such as melanoma, head and neck, liver or kidney cancer.

DNA of the CDR3: TGTGCCAGCAGCTTGAGGCTGGGACTTTCACCCCTCCACTTT. Protein: CASSLRLGLSPLHF. The chain is built from TRBV5-4 and TRBJ1-6, with D possibly TRBD1 on 5 matching bases. There are 14 residues in the CDR3. CDR1 and CDR2 (germline): SGHNT, YYREEE (reference sequence). Trimming left V 1 base short and J 9 bases short, with 11 bases between.

The chain combines TRBV28 with TRBJ2-1, with 13 bases that match TRBD2. V lost 2 bases to trimming and J lost 4 bases; unmatched junction nucleotides: 5. Germline V CDR1 and CDR2: MDHEN, SYDVKM. This CDR3 comprises 17 residues. CDR3 region: CASSLAGLAGAYNEQFF. Written as DNA, the CDR3 is TGTGCCAGCAGTTTAGCCGGACTAGCGGGGGCATACAATGAGCAGTTCTTC.

This clone was detected only once. The chain uses TRBV6-1 and TRBJ2-7; D uncertain. Trimming removed 4 bases at V and 6 bases at J, with 16 bases between. The CDR3 is 14 amino acids. The V gene's germline CDR1 is MNHNS and CDR2 SASEGT. CDR3 residues: CASSALSKVSEQYF. CDR3 bases: TGTGCCAGCAGTGCCCTCTCGAAGGTTAGCGAGCAGTACTTC.

This chain connects TRBV7-2 to TRBJ1-6, with a tentative D call TRBD1 (5 bases). This CDR3 has 15 residues. Germline loops: CDR1 SGHTA, CDR2 FQGNSA. V lost 0 bases and J 10 bases, leaving 13 bases between the germline ends. The chain's CDR3 is CASSLARVLPSPLHF. The CDR3 nucleotides are TGTGCCAGCAGCTTAGCCAGGGTTTTACCCTCACCCCTCCACTTT.

The chain is built from TRBV2 and TRBJ2-4; 10 bases line up with TRBD2. V lost 3 bases to trimming and J lost 6 bases; unmatched junction nucleotides: 5. The CDR3 totals 15 residues. Germline-derived CDR1 and CDR2 are SNHLY and FYNNEI. This chain's CDR3 is CASSDRAGGLNIQYF. CDR3 sequence (DNA): TGTGCCAGCAGTGATAGAGCGGGGGGGTTAAACATTCAGTACTTC. Full variable domain (missing parts from reference TRBV2 and TRBJ2-4): EPEVTQTPSHQVTQMGQEVILRCVPISNHLYFYWYRQILGQKVEFLVSFYNNEISEKSEIFDDQFSVERPDGSNFTLKIRSTKLEDSAMYFCASSDRAGGLNIQYFGAGTRLSVL.

In its sample, this clone was seen a few times. The rearrangement joins TRBV11-2 to TRBJ1-2, with TRBD1 as a possible D gene (5 bases). The V end lost 0 bases, the J end lost 4 bases, and 18 bases lay between the germline ends. CDR1 SGHAT and CDR2 FQNNGV come from the germline V gene. The CDR3 is 17 amino acids. The CDR3 sequence: CASSLEVGMGEIYGYTF. CDR3 bases: TGTGCCAGCAGCTTAGAGGTCGGGATGGGGGAAATCTATGGCTACACCTTC.

In this sample, this clone turned up once. The chain has TRBV7-2 and TRBJ2-5; D may be TRBD2 (5 bases). The germline V and J ends were trimmed by 6 bases and 7 bases, with 9 bases remaining between them. This CDR3 has 11 residues. CDR1 SGHTA and CDR2 FQGNSA come from the germline V gene. In nucleotides, the CDR3 is TGTGCCAGCAGGGGAGAGGCGACCCAGTACTTC. This encodes CASRGEATQYF.

This clone was counted a few times. J is TRBJ2-1 and V is TRBV6-5; TRBD1 is a possible D gene (5 bases). The CDR3 loop spans 13 amino acids. With 7 bases removed from V and 6 bases from J, the gap between germline ends came to 13 bases. The germline V gene has CDR1 MNHEY and CDR2 SVGAGI. CDR3 in amino acids: CASIGTGPNEQFF. The CDR3 DNA follows: TGTGCCAGCATAGGAACAGGCCCCAATGAGCAGTTCTTC.

The rearrangement links TRBV28 to TRBJ1-5; D might be TRBD1 (6 bases). The CDR3 covers 13 residues. V shed 7 bases and J shed 3 bases, with 10 bases lying between them. Germline V CDR1 and CDR2: MDHEN, SYDVKM. The CDR3 nucleotides read TGTGCCAGCAACAGGGACTTCAATCAGCCCCAGCATTTT. Amino acids: CASNRDFNQPQHF.

V gene TRBV4-3 combines with J gene TRBJ1-2, with TRBD1 identical over 9 bases. The junction had 11 bases not matched to a gene; V was cut back by 2 bases and J by 7 bases. Looked up from germline, CDR1 is LGHNA and CDR2 is YSLEER. The CDR3 loop spans 16 amino acids. The CDR3 coding sequence is TGCGCCAGCAGCCAATACCCTACAGGGGGCGCCGGTGGCTACACCTTC. Its protein product is CASSQYPTGGAGGYTF.

The chain joins TRBV10-3 to TRBJ2-6, with unresolved D. V was pared by 3 bases and J by 1 base, with 7 bases between. The CDR3 spans 15 residues. In germline, CDR1 is ENHRY, CDR2 SYGVKD. CDR3 in amino acids: CAISEQLSGANVLTF. CDR3 nucleotide sequence: TGTGCCATCAGTGAACAGCTGTCTGGGGCCAACGTCCTGACTTTC.

The chain carries TRBV19 and TRBJ1-6; 10 bases align to TRBD1. The CDR3 totals 14 residues. The germline CDR1 and CDR2 sequences are LNHDA and SQIVND (reference sequence). V dropped 5 bases and J dropped 10; count of bases not matched to a gene: 5. The CDR3 loop is CASSSTGGGSPLHF. As DNA, the CDR3 is TGTGCCAGTAGTTCGACAGGGGGCGGATCACCCCTCCACTTT.

The chain couples TRBV5-1 to TRBJ2-3; TRBD2 matches at 9 bases. In germline, CDR1 is SGHRS, CDR2 YFSETQ. Germline trimming cut 0 bases from V and 6 bases from J; bases unmatched to any gene: 5. The CDR3 runs 15 residues. DNA for the CDR3: TGCGCCAGCAGCTTGGAGGTAGCGGGAGCCGATACGCAGTATTTT. The encoded protein is CASSLEVAGADTQYF.

This chain uses TRBV6-1 with TRBJ2-3; TRBD2 aligns across 11 bases. Per the germline V gene, CDR1 is MNHNS and CDR2 is SASEGT. V was pared by 2 bases and J by 4 bases, with 8 bases of the junction left unmatched. CDR3 size: 17 residues. CDR3 sequence reads: CASSEMVAGGLSDTQYF. Here the CDR3 DNA reads TGTGCCAGCAGTGAAATGGTAGCGGGAGGGTTGTCAGATACGCAGTATTTT.

The chain links TRBV13 to TRBJ2-2; D may match TRBD1 or TRBD2 (5 bases each). V lost 6 bases and J 4 bases, leaving 12 bases between the germline ends. This CDR3 region has 14 residues. Germline values: CDR1 PRHDT, CDR2 FYEKMQ (reference sequence). The CDR3 region is CASSARGRTGELFF. CDR3 nucleotides: TGTGCCAGCAGTGCACGGGGCCGCACCGGGGAGCTGTTTTTT.

This chain joins TRBV2 and TRBJ2-6; 8 bases fit TRBD1. CDR1 SNHLY and CDR2 FYNNEI come from the germline V gene. V trimming: 8 bases; J trimming: 3 bases; junction bases outside the gene matches: 9. There are 16 residues in the CDR3. In nucleotides, the CDR3 is TGTGCCAGCGGACAGGGCATACTAGGTGGGGCCAACGTCCTGACTTTC. Translation: CASGQGILGGANVLTF.

This chain uses TRBV18 with TRBJ2-3; 13 bases align to TRBD2. V shed 4 bases and J 5 bases; nucleotides not matched to a gene: 6. Germline CDR1 and CDR2: KGHSH and LQKENI. The CDR3 covers 16 residues. DNA for the CDR3: TGTGCCAGCTCACGAGCTGGGACTAGCGGGGTAGATACGCAGTATTTT. It codes for CASSRAGTSGVDTQYF.

The gene calls are TRBV25-1 and TRBJ2-7, with unresolved D. The length of the CDR3 is 12 residues. Germline V CDR1 and CDR2: MGHDK, SYGVNS. With 8 bases removed from V and 5 bases from J, the gap between germline ends came to 13 bases. The CDR3 nucleotides are TGTGCCAGCGAAACTGACGGCAACGAGCAGTACTTC. This codes for CASETDGNEQYF.

The CDR3 spells CASSEDVRFGQYF. The CDR3, as DNA: TGTGCCAGCAGTGAAGACGTCAGGTTCGGGCAGTACTTC. V usage is TRBV2 and J usage is TRBJ2-7, with no clear D. Germline loops: CDR1 SNHLY, CDR2 FYNNEI. Trimming took 1 base from V and 9 from J, leaving 13 bases between them. The CDR3 covers 13 residues.

In its sample, this clone was seen once. V is TRBV6-1 and J is TRBJ1-4; D gene unclear. The CDR3 covers 10 residues. Trimming took 3 bases from V and 7 from J, leaving 0 bases between them. Germline CDR1 reads MNHNS; CDR2 reads SASEGT. The chain's CDR3 is CASSDEKLFF. The DNA of the CDR3 is TGTGCCAGCAGTGATGAAAAACTGTTTTTT.

The chain uses TRBV30 and TRBJ1-4, with unresolved D. V lost 2 bases and J 8 bases, leaving 6 bases between the germline ends. The V gene's germline CDR1 is GTSNPN and CDR2 SVGIG (reference sequence). CDR3 length equals 11 residues. CDR3 sequence reads: CAWSKGEKLFF. CDR3 coding DNA: TGTGCCTGGAGTAAAGGGGAAAAACTGTTTTTT.